This T cell receptor (beta chain) was sequenced for a study of T cell changes during pregnancy in multiple sclerosis. This table comes from immunoSEQ multiplex PCR, and its TCRdb copy is limited to in-frame clones, with some not included. This sample has over 55,000 clones; around 94% occur once, and the top ten carry about 3.2%. Only one count was recorded for this clone. The CDR3 contains 14 residues. The V and J ends lost 6 bases and 5 bases, in that order; junction bases with no gene match: 8. Germline values: CDR1 MRHNA, CDR2 SNTAGT. This TCR was recovered from a female donor with multiple sclerosis, enrolled in a pregnancy study. The specimen was CD8+ T cells from peripheral blood mononuclear cells, collected in the third trimester of pregnancy. The chain uses TRBV6-4 and TRBJ1-1; 8 positions agree with TRBD1. The CDR3 DNA reads as TGTGCCAGCAGCCAGGACAGGGAGGGTACTGAAGCTTTCTTT. Protein sequence: CASSQDREGTEAFF.